What follows describes a single T cell receptor (beta chain). Its specificity is unknown. Germline V gene lookup returns CDR1 SNHLY and CDR2 FYNNEI. The CDR3 length is 11 residues. V was clipped by 6 bases and J by 5 bases, with 7 bases between them. Libraries were prepared by immunoSEQ multiplex PCR; TCRdb keeps only in-frame clonotypes and omits some of them. Among about 34,000 clones listed, about nine tenths were seen once. These data are taken from a study of OX40 agonist ivuxolimab in advanced cancers. Study context: A diagnosis of hepatocellular carcinoma, melanoma, renal cell or head and neck cancer was present in dose-escalation patients. The study, taken as a whole, reports: The expanded peripheral T cells' antigen specificity was not determined. The average count of expanded clones was higher among CD8+ T cells than among CD4+.

The investigators sampled blood at baseline, at cycle 4 day 1, and at cycle 7 day 1. The chain links TRBV2 to TRBJ2-5, with D uncertain. This specimen was CD4+ or CD8+ T cells sorted from blood, taken in a trial of the OX40 agonist ivuxolimab. The sequence was collected from an adult with an advanced solid tumor such as melanoma, head and neck, liver or kidney cancer. The DNA for the CDR3 is TGTGCCAGCAGGGGGTGGGAGACCCAGTACTTC. Translated, it gives CASRGWETQYF.